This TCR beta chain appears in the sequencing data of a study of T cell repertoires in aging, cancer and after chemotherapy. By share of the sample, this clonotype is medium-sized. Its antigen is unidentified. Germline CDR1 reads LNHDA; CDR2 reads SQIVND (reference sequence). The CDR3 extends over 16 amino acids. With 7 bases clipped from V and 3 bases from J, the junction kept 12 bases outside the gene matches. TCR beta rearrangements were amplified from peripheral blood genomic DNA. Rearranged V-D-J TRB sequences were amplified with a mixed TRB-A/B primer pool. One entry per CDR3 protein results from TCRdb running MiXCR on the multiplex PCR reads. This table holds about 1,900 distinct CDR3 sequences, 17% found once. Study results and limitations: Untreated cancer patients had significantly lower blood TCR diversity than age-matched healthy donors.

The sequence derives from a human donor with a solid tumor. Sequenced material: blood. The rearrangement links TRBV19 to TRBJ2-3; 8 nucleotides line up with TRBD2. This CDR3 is CASTTFSRGATDTQYF. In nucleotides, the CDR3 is TGTGCCAGTACCACCTTCTCGCGGGGGGCGACAGATACGCAGTATTTT.